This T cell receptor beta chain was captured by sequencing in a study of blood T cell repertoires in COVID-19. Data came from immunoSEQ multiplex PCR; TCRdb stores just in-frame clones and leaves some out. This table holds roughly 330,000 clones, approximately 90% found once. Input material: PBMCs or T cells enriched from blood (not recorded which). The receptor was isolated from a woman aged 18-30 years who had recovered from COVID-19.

CDR3 DNA: TGTGCCAGCAGGTCCGTGGATCGGGCTGAAGCTTTCTTT. It codes for CASRSVDRAEAFF. The V gene is TRBV5-4, the J gene TRBJ1-1; D is undetermined. Germline lookup yields CDR1 SGHNT and CDR2 YYREEE (reference sequence). The V end lost 5 bases, the J end lost 6 bases, and 14 bases lay between the germline ends. CDR3 length: 13 residues.